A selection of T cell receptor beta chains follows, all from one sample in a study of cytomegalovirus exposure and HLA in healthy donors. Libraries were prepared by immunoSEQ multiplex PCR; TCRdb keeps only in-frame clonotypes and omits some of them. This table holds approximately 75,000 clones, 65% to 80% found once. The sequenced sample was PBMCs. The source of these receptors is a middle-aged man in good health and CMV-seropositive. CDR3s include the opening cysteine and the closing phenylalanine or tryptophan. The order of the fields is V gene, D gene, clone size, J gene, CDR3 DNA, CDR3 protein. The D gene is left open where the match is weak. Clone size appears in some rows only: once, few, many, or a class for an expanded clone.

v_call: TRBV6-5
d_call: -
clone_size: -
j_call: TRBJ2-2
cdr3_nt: TGTGCCAGCAGTGCCGGGAGAGAGCTGTTTTTT
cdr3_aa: CASSAGRELFF

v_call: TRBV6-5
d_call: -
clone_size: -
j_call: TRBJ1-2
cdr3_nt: TGTGCCAGCAGTTCCACGGTAGACTATGGCTACACCTTC
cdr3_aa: CASSSTVDYGYTF

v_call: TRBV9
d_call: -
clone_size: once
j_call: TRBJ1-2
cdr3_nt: TGTGCCAGCAGCCCCCGGGACTCGGGGGTTGGCTACACCTTC
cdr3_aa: CASSPRDSGVGYTF

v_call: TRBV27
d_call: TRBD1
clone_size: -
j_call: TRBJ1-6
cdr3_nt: TGTGCCAGCAGTTTAGAGGGGGCGAATAATTCACCCCTCCACTTT
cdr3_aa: CASSLEGANNSPLHF

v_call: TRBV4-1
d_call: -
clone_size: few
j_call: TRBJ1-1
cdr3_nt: TGCGCCAGCAGCCCTGGCAGGGTGAACACTGAAGCTTTCTTT
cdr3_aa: CASSPGRVNTEAFF

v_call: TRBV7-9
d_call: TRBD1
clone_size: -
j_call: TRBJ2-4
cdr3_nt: TGTGCCAGCAGTGGGGGACAGTTAGCCAAAAACATTCAGTACTTC
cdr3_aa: CASSGGQLAKNIQYF

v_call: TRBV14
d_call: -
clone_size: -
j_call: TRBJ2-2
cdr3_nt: TGTGCCAGCAGCCAACTTTCGGGTAACACCGGGGAGCTGTTTTTT
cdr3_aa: CASSQLSGNTGELFF

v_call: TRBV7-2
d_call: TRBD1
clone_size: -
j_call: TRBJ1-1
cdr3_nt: TGTGCCAGCAACCCAGGGGGCGCATATACTGAAGCTTTCTTT
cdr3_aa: CASNPGGAYTEAFF

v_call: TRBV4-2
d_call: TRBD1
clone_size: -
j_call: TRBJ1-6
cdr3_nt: TGTGCCAGCAGCCAAGAGTATGGACAGGTTAATTCACCCCTCCACTTT
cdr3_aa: CASSQEYGQVNSPLHF

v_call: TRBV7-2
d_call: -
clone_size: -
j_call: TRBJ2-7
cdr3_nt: TGTGCCAGCAGCTTAGGCGGGGATTTCTACGAGCAGTACTTC
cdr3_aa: CASSLGGDFYEQYF

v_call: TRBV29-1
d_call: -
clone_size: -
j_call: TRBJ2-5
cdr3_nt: TGCAGCGCCCTGGGGGGACCGCGAGAGACCCAGTACTTC
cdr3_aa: CSALGGPRETQYF

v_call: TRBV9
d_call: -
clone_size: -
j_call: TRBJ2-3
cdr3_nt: TGTGCCAGCAGCGCCACAGGGTTCAGGTCAGATACGCAGTATTTT
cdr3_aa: CASSATGFRSDTQYF

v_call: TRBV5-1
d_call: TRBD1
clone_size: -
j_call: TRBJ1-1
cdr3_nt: TGCGCCAGCAGGGTGGGGACAGAGAGTTTGAACACTGAAGCTTTCTTT
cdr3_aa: CASRVGTESLNTEAFF

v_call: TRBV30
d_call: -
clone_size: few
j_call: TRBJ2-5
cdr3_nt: TGTGCCTGGAGTGTATTCTTGGGCAGGGTAGTTGAGAGGGAGACCCAGTACTTC
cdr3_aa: CAWSVFLGRVVERETQYF

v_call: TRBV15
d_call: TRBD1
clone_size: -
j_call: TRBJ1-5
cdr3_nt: TGTGCCACCAGCGGGACAGGGACGACTCAGCCCCAGCATTTT
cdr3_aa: CATSGTGTTQPQHF

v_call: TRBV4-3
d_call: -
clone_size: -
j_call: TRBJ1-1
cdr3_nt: TGCGCCAGCAGCCAAGATCGAGGTACTGAAGCTTTCTTT
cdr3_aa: CASSQDRGTEAFF

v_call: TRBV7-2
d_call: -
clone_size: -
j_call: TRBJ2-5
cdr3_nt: TGTGCCAGCAGCCCTACCCCGGAGACCCAGTACTTC
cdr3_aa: CASSPTPETQYF

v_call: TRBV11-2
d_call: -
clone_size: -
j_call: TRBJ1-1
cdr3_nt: TGTGCCAGCAGCTTTAGGACAGACACTGAAGCTTTCTTT
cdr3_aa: CASSFRTDTEAFF

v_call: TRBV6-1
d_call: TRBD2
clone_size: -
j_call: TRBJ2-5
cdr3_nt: TGTGCCAGCAGTGGCCGGACTAGCCGTGACGAGACCCAGTACTTC
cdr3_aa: CASSGRTSRDETQYF

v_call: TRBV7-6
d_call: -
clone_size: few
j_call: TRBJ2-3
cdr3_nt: TGTGCCAGCGCCTGGGGGGCAGATACGCAGTATTTT
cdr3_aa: CASAWGADTQYF

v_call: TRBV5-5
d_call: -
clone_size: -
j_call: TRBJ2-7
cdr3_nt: TGTGCCAGCAGCTTGGCCGGGCGGGCTGACTCCTACGAGCAGTACTTC
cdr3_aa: CASSLAGRADSYEQYF

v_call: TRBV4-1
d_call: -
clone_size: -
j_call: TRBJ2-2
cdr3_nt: TGCGCCAGCAGCCAACAGGGATTCACCGGGGAGCTGTTTTTT
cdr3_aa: CASSQQGFTGELFF

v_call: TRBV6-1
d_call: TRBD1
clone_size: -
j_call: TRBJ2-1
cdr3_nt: TGTGCCAGCAGAAGGGACAGGTCCTACAATGAGCAGTTCTTC
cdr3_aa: CASRRDRSYNEQFF

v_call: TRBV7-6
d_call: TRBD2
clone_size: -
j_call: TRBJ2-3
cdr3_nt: TGTGCCAGCAGTACCTCGGCCCCTAGCGGGGGTGAATTCATGACAGATACGCAGTATTTT
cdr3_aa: CASSTSAPSGGEFMTDTQYF

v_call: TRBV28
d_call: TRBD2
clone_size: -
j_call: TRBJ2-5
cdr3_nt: TGTGCCAGCAGTTTTCTGACGGGCGGGGGGCATCAAGAGACCCAGTACTTC
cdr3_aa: CASSFLTGGGHQETQYF

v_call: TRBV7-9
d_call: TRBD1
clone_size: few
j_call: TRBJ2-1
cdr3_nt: TGTGCCAGCAGCTACCGGGACAGTTACAATGAGCAGTTCTTC
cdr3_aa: CASSYRDSYNEQFF

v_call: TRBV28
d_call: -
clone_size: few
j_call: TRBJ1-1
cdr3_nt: TGTGCCAGCAGTCGGCCGCACCCAGCGGGGGCTTTCTTT
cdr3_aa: CASSRPHPAGAFF

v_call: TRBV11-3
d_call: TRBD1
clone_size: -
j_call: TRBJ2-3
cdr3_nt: TGTGCCAGCAGCTCATTAACAGGGGATGGCACAGATACGCAGTATTTT
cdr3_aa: CASSSLTGDGTDTQYF

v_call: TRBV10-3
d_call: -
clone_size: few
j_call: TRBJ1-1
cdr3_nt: TGTGCCATCAGAGAAAGAGGTAACATGAACACTGAAGCTTTCTTT
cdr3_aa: CAIRERGNMNTEAFF

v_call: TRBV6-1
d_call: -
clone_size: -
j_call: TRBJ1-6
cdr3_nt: TGTGCCAGCAGTGAAGGGACATCCTATAATTCACCCCTCCACTTT
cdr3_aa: CASSEGTSYNSPLHF

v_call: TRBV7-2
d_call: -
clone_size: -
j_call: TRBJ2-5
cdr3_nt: TGTGCCAGCAGCTTGGGACTGCAAGAGACCCAGTACTTC
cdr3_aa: CASSLGLQETQYF

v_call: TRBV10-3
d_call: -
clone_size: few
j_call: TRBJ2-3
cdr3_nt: TGTGCCATCAGTGAGGTGGAGAGGAGGACAGATACGCAGTATTTT
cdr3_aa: CAISEVERRTDTQYF

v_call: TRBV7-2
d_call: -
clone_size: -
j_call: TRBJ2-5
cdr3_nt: TGTGCCAGCTCCCCGACACTTAGTACTTTTTACCAGTACTTC
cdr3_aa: CASSPTLSTFYQYF

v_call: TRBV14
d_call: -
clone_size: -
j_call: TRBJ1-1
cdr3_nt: TGTGCCAGCAGCCAAGATCACACCTTTTACACTGAAGCTTTCTTT
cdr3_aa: CASSQDHTFYTEAFF

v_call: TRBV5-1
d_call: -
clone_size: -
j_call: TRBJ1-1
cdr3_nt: TGCGCCAGCAGCTTGCAGGCTTCGAACACTGAAGCTTTCTTT
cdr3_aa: CASSLQASNTEAFF

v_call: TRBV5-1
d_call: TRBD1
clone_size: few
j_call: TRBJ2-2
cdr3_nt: TGCGCCAGCCGGGAAGGGGGCGCCTCCGGGGAGCTGTTTTTT
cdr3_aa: CASREGGASGELFF

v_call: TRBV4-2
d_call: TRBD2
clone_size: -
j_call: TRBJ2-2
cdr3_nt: TGTGCCAGCAGCCGCCAGATTACTAGCGGGGGGTCTTATAACACCGGGGAGCTGTTTTTT
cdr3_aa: CASSRQITSGGSYNTGELFF

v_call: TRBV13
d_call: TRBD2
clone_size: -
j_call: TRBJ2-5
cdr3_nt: TGTGCCAGCAGCAACTCCGGGGGGGAGAGGCAAGAGACCCAGTACTTC
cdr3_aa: CASSNSGGERQETQYF

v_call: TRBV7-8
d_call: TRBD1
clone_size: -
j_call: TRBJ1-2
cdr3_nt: TGTGCCAGCAGCCCGCTATCTACAGGGGGCGCGCAGAATGGCTACACCTTC
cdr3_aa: CASSPLSTGGAQNGYTF

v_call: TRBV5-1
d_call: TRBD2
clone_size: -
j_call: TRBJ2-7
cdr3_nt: TGCGCCAGCAGCCCCCATAGCGGGGGTTTGTACGAGCAGTACTTC
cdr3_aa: CASSPHSGGLYEQYF

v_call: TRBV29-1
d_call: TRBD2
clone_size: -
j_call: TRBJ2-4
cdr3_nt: TGCAGCGTTGCGGGGGGAGGGGTAGGAAACATTCAGTACTTC
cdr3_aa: CSVAGGGVGNIQYF

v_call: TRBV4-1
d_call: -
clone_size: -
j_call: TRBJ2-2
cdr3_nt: TGCGCCAGCAGCCAAAAAGTTCCGGGACATCTAACGAACACCGGGGAGCTGTTTTTT
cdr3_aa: CASSQKVPGHLTNTGELFF

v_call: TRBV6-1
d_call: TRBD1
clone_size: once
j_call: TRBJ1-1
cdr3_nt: TGTGCCAGCAGTGCTGGACAGGGGGTTGGTGAAGCTTTCTTT
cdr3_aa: CASSAGQGVGEAFF

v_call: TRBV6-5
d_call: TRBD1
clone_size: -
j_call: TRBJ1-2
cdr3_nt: TGTGCCAGCAGTAAGCCGGGACAGGGGAACTATGGCTACACCTTC
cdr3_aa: CASSKPGQGNYGYTF

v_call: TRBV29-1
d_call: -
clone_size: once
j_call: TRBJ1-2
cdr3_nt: TGCAGCGCCGGTCTAGACTATGGCTACACCTTC
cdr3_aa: CSAGLDYGYTF

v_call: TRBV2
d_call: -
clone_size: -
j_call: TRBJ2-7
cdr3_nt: TGTGCCAGCAGTTCCCGACAGCTGCGAGACTACGAGCAGTACTTC
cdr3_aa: CASSSRQLRDYEQYF

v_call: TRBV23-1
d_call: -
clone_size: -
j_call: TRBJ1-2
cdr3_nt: TGCGCCAGCAGTCAATTAATACACCCCCGGCGGTCATATGGCTACACCTTC
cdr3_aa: CASSQLIHPRRSYGYTF